This TCR beta chain was identified in a study of response to subunit inactivated influenza vaccine (dated 2018 in TCRdb). Broadly, across the study: Deep quantitative profiling of the T cell receptor repertoire was used in the study to follow responses to a trivalent subunit inactivated influenza vaccine. Paper-wide results and their limitations: It was suggested by the authors that each seasonal influenza vaccination may recruit only a limited number of new T cells.

Library preparation was by RT-PCR. The instrument was an Illumina HiSeq 2500. The raw public reads went through TCRdb reprocessing: fastp at Q25, MiXCR clone calling, in-frame beta chains kept. For every CDR3 protein sequence, its rows merge into one entry that carries the most common genes and DNA. Across this sample there are 590,000 or so distinct CDR3 sequences, with 11% to 15% seen only once. The top ten clonotypes cover 6.5% to 8% of the sample. This clonotype was observed a handful of times. The antigen this receptor binds is unknown. The sample holds no much larger clone one base away, and base qualities are not on file. Relative to germline, V is missing 0 bases and J is missing 5 bases, with 7 bases of the junction outside any gene match. There are 16 amino acids in the CDR3, from cysteine to phenylalanine inclusive. Of all the DNA, just the CDR3 is kept, 48 bases in frame from base 1. The germline V gene yields KGHSH for CDR1 and LQKENI for CDR2.

This TCR was sampled from a man aged 45-60 years who received an inactivated influenza vaccine. Donor details come from another sample of the same person, matched by shared clones. This specimen consisted of PBMCs from blood, obtained 14 to 15 days before vaccination. The sequence is built from TRBV18 and TRBJ2-7; 10 central bases correspond to TRBD1. The DNA sequence is TGTGCCAGCTCACCACCATCCGGGACAGGGGTCAACGAGCAGTACTTC. Translated, it gives CASSPPSGTGVNEQYF.